The rows below give T cell receptor beta chains drawn from one sample of a study of cytomegalovirus exposure and HLA in healthy donors. TCRdb keeps only in-frame clones here, not all; method: immunoSEQ multiplex PCR. The table includes 95,000 to 150,000 clones, roughly 80% detected once. The source material was PBMCs. The receptor source for this set is a man aged 18-30 years in good health and CMV-seropositive. Each CDR3 is given with its conserved first and last residue. Each record gives: J gene, V gene, clone size, D gene, CDR3 protein, CDR3 DNA. The D gene is left open where the match is weak. Part of the rows lack a size; the others show once, few, many or a class for expanded clones.

TRBJ1-2	TRBV23-1	NA	NA	CASSTDYGYTF	TGCGCCAGCAGTACAGACTATGGCTACACCTTC
TRBJ1-3	TRBV9	NA	TRBD1	CASSVLLGPGQEIYF	TGTGCCAGCAGCGTACTTCTTGGTCCGGGACAGGAAATATATTTT
TRBJ1-1	TRBV7-9	NA	NA	CSSSLTGKGAEAFF	TGTTCCAGCAGCCTTACAGGGAAGGGAGCTGAAGCTTTCTTT
TRBJ2-1	TRBV25-1	NA	TRBD2	CASRPRGAYNEQFF	TGTGCCAGCAGACCTCGGGGGGCCTACAATGAGCAGTTCTTC
TRBJ1-1	TRBV30	NA	TRBD1	CAGTGVTEAFF	TGTGCCGGGACAGGGGTCACTGAAGCTTTCTTT
TRBJ2-5	TRBV5-1	NA	TRBD2	CASSFLTSGGAEETQYF	TGCGCCAGCAGCTTCCTAACTAGCGGGGGGGCCGAAGAGACCCAGTACTTC
TRBJ1-1	TRBV19	NA	TRBD1	CASIRARGQYTEAFF	TGTGCCAGTATTAGGGCCAGGGGGCAGTACACTGAAGCTTTCTTT
TRBJ2-7	TRBV11-2	NA	NA	CASSSHRTAGYEQYF	TGTGCCAGCAGCTCACACAGGACCGCCGGCTACGAGCAGTACTTC
TRBJ1-2	TRBV6-6	NA	NA	CASSYVEEPGGDYTF	TGTGCCAGCAGTTATGTTGAAGAGCCTGGCGGTGACTACACCTTC
TRBJ1-3	TRBV19	NA	NA	CASSISAPVNTIYF	NA
TRBJ2-7	TRBV4-1	few	TRBD2	CASSHATERTSWVNYEQYF	TGCGCCAGCAGCCATGCCACAGAGAGGACTAGCTGGGTAAACTACGAGCAGTACTTC
TRBJ1-4	TRBV19	NA	TRBD1	CASSPGQGYEKLFF	TGTGCCAGTAGCCCGGGACAGGGGTATGAAAAACTGTTTTTT
TRBJ1-2	TRBV9	NA	NA	CASSDRDTGGYTF	TGTGCCAGCAGCGACCGGGACACAGGCGGCTACACCTTC
TRBJ2-3	TRBV15	NA	TRBD2	CATSIPLGGEADTQYF	TGTGCCACCAGCATCCCCTTGGGGGGGGAGGCAGATACGCAGTATTTT
TRBJ2-1	TRBV13	NA	NA	CASSSKRTGNNEQFF	TGTGCCAGCAGCTCAAAACGTACAGGGAACAATGAGCAGTTCTTC
TRBJ2-3	TRBV2	NA	TRBD2	CASRGTSGRLDTQYF	TGTGCCAGCAGAGGGACTAGCGGGAGACTAGATACGCAGTATTTT
TRBJ2-7	TRBV7-9	NA	TRBD2	CASGDTSGGGEQYF	TGTGCCAGCGGAGATACTAGCGGGGGGGGCGAGCAGTACTTC
TRBJ2-7	TRBV5-4	few	NA	CASSSEGSYEQYF	TGTGCCAGCAGCTCGGAGGGGTCCTACGAGCAGTACTTC
TRBJ2-4	TRBV10-1	NA	NA	CASSSGAAKNIQYF	TGCGCCAGCAGTTCAGGGGCGGCCAAAAACATTCAGTACTTC
TRBJ1-5	TRBV10-3	once	NA	CAIRSGDNQPQHF	TGTGCCATCAGGTCAGGGGACAATCAGCCCCAGCATTTT
TRBJ1-3	TRBV7-8	NA	NA	CASSPTASGNTIYF	TGTGCCAGCAGCCCTACAGCTTCTGGAAACACCATATATTTT
TRBJ1-1	TRBV19	NA	NA	CASLPRQLRPSENTEAFF	TGTGCCAGCCTTCCGAGACAGCTACGACCCAGTGAGAACACTGAAGCTTTCTTT
TRBJ2-5	TRBV9	NA	NA	CASSAGAGLQETQYF	TGTGCCAGCAGCGCTGGGGCAGGGCTACAAGAGACCCAGTACTTC
TRBJ2-7	TRBV30	NA	TRBD1	CAGRHRDRGYEQYF	TGTGCCGGCAGACATAGGGACAGGGGCTACGAGCAGTACTTC
TRBJ2-7	TRBV27	NA	NA	CASSLLRGAVDEQYF	TGTGCCAGCAGTTTATTGCGCGGGGCAGTCGACGAGCAGTACTTC
TRBJ1-5	TRBV4-1	NA	NA	CASSQGRGAQPQHF	TGCGCCAGCAGCCAAGGTCGGGGGGCTCAGCCCCAGCATTTT
TRBJ1-3	TRBV4-3	NA	TRBD1	CASSQALGDRAGNTIYF	TGCGCCAGCAGCCAAGCTCTCGGGGACAGGGCTGGAAACACCATATATTTT
TRBJ2-3	TRBV6-1	NA	NA	CASSPTGGTDTQYF	TGTGCCAGCAGTCCGACAGGAGGTACAGATACGCAGTATTTT
TRBJ2-7	TRBV7-8	NA	TRBD2	CASSPRRSGRFEEQYF	TGTGCCAGCAGCCCCCGGCGGAGCGGGAGGTTCGAAGAGCAGTACTTC
TRBJ2-3	TRBV5-6	NA	NA	CASSLNAGSRKDTQYF	TGTGCCAGCAGCCTTAATGCCGGGAGCCGGAAAGATACGCAGTATTTT
TRBJ2-3	TRBV4-3	NA	TRBD2	CASSQVAGGTDTQYF	TGCGCCAGCAGCCAAGTAGCGGGGGGCACAGATACGCAGTATTTT
TRBJ2-6	TRBV10-3	few	NA	CAISESPAGVSSGANVLTF	TGTGCCATCAGTGAGTCCCCCGCAGGGGTGAGCTCTGGGGCCAACGTCCTGACTTTC
TRBJ1-1	TRBV30	few	NA	CAWSVQVGTEAFF	TGTGCCTGGAGTGTACAGGTGGGCACTGAAGCTTTCTTT
TRBJ2-2	TRBV5-1	NA	NA	CASSWTRGIRNTGELFF	TGCGCCAGCAGCTGGACACGCGGGATCCGGAACACCGGGGAGCTGTTTTTT
TRBJ2-5	TRBV2	NA	NA	CASSVSTNQETQYF	TGTGCCAGCAGTGTATCCACAAACCAAGAGACCCAGTACTTC
TRBJ1-2	TRBV9	NA	NA	CASSSRQAGNYGYTF	TGTGCCAGCAGCTCACGACAGGCGGGTAACTATGGCTACACCTTC
TRBJ1-2	TRBV11-2	NA	NA	CASSGEGDGYTF	TGTGCCAGCTCCGGGGAGGGCGATGGCTACACCTTC
TRBJ2-3	TRBV10-2	once	TRBD2	CASSVLPGLAGGTQYF	TGCGCCAGCAGTGTACTGCCGGGACTAGCGGGGGGAACGCAGTATTTT
TRBJ2-1	TRBV30	NA	TRBD1	CAGNLGQDRHNEQFF	TGTGCCGGTAACCTTGGACAGGATCGCCACAATGAGCAGTTCTTC
TRBJ1-3	TRBV19	NA	NA	CASGPGVGNTIYF	TGTGCCAGTGGCCCAGGGGTTGGAAACACCATATATTTT
TRBJ1-1	TRBV30	NA	NA	CAWSFETEAFF	TGTGCCTGGAGCTTTGAGACTGAAGCTTTCTTT
TRBJ1-2	TRBV19	NA	TRBD1	CASSWTGTGGSYGYTF	TGTGCCAGTAGTTGGACCGGGACAGGGGGCAGCTATGGCTACACCTTC
TRBJ2-1	TRBV5-8	once	NA	CASSLGLKIGNEQFF	TGTGCCAGCAGCTTGGGACTGAAGATTGGCAATGAGCAGTTCTTC